A selection of T cell receptor beta chains follows, all from one sample in a study of T cells expressing NK-cell markers. No DNA is given; TCRdb re-called the 5' RACE reads and lists each CDR3 protein once. Its listing shows about 460,000 distinct CDR3 sequences. Sequencing was carried out using blood T cells: a sorted CD56 or NKG2C T cell subset, CD4+ or CD8+ T cells, or bulk PBMC T cells (not recorded which). The receptors here all came from a woman aged 50 to 60 in good health. Both conserved end residues are part of each CDR3.

cdr3_aa j_call cdr3_length v_call
CSARGRTSGYTQYF TRBJ2-3 14 TRBV20-1
CASRTGTSGRLQETQYF TRBJ2-5 17 TRBV6-6
CASSRTSGGQEAQYF TRBJ2-5 15 TRBV12-3/TRBV12-4
CASSSFYRGVGNTEAFF TRBJ1-1 17 TRBV5-1
CASSRQGWGLAGAEETQYF TRBJ2-5 19 TRBV12-3/TRBV12-4
CASSQDYFSYNEQFF TRBJ2-1 15 TRBV4-2
CASSLEGTSGSREQFF TRBJ2-1 16 TRBV27
CASSQDRRLAGNEQFF TRBJ2-1 16 TRBV4-2
CASSWSSGRWAEQFF TRBJ2-1 15 TRBV7-3
CASNPRTSGVQYF TRBJ2-3 13 TRBV7-8
CASSPLSGDHNEQFF TRBJ2-1 15 TRBV14
CASSQGPLAGPSIYNEQFF TRBJ2-1 19 TRBV14
CASSPSYWESTDTQYF TRBJ2-3 16 TRBV11-2
CSARAGGDIQYF TRBJ2-4 12 TRBV20-1
CASSQVRRGASWNYGYTF TRBJ1-2 18 TRBV4-1
CASSQGRGRHETQYF TRBJ2-5 15 TRBV3-1
CASSLRQAGNEKLFF TRBJ1-4 15 TRBV5-1
CASSLGRENYEQYF TRBJ2-7 14 TRBV4-1
CAWSSLGGTVAFF TRBJ1-1 13 TRBV30
CSVVRLAGYEQYF TRBJ2-7 13 TRBV29-1
CASSYSAVVQPQHF TRBJ1-5 14 TRBV6-5
CATKTVGTSGIEQFF TRBJ2-1 15 TRBV6-4